A selection of T cell receptor beta chains follows, all from one sample in a study of PD-1 blockade in classical Hodgkin lymphoma. Generated by immunoSEQ multiplex PCR, the TCRdb table keeps only in-frame clones and is missing some. This sample has approximately 34,000 clones, with roughly 82% found just once. The specimen was peripheral blood mononuclear cells (PBMCs), collected at baseline. Source of these receptors: a human donor with classical Hodgkin lymphoma. The CDR3 runs from the conserved cysteine through the conserved F or W.

TRBJ1-2	15	TRBV10-3	CATHGGGHGAFGYTF
TRBJ2-1	15	TRBV12-5	CASVRGAADSNEQFF
TRBJ2-1	9	TRBV29-1	CSVGEEQFF
TRBJ1-2	15	TRBV4-3	CASSQGPAGDYGYTF
TRBJ2-5	13	TRBV5-5	CASSLKVKETQYF
TRBJ1-2	14	TRBV18	CASLPAGLDYGYTF
TRBJ2-2	15	TRBV2	CASSEGGRGTGELFF
TRBJ2-7	16	TRBV11-3	CASSLDRGDSSYEQYF
TRBJ2-2	15	TRBV2	CASVRDIANTGELFF
TRBJ1-2	15	TRBV5-8	CASSLMEGVGYGYTF
TRBJ1-1	13	TRBV7-9	CASSFSVGEEAFF
TRBJ1-6	12	TRBV19	CASSFQDSPLHF
TRBJ1-3	14	TRBV4-3	CASSQVGSGNTIYF
TRBJ2-2	13	TRBV6-6	CASSLGGAGELFF
TRBJ1-3	16	TRBV18	CASSPPAGGGGNTIYF
TRBJ1-2	13	TRBV19	CASSIGPFYGYTF
TRBJ1-2	13	TRBV6-1	CASSEALRNGYTF
TRBJ2-1	17	TRBV7-3	CASSSGTSGGRRYEQFF
TRBJ1-5	16	TRBV19	CASSIVRLSYDQPQHF
TRBJ2-7	13	TRBV6-6	CASSYAGEREQYF
TRBJ2-1	15	TRBV18	CASSPRQSSYNEQFF
TRBJ2-7	15	TRBV11-3	CASSHRVAGLYEQYF
TRBJ2-7	14	TRBV7-2	CASSSTGFGYEQYF
TRBJ2-5	15	TRBV7-7	CASSKGLAGVETQYF
TRBJ2-3	16	TRBV6-5	CASSYNRASGGTEQYF
TRBJ1-2	16	TRBV25-1	CASRGLRGQEHYGYTF
TRBJ1-3	17	TRBV5-1	CASSLGAGPTSGNTIYF
TRBJ1-1	16	TRBV28	CASRTIGTGGLSEAFF
TRBJ2-3	14	TRBV7-2	CASSAEGGPDTQYF